These T cell receptor beta chains were read from a single sample in a study of blood T cell repertoires in COVID-19. Produced via immunoSEQ multiplex PCR; TCRdb's table is partial and in-frame only. The table lists 200,000 to 250,000 clones, approximately 89% of them singletons, with 3% to 4% in the top ten. The sequenced sample was PBMCs or T cells enriched from blood (not recorded which). Receptor source: a woman aged 30 to 39 who had been exposed to COVID-19. CDR3s include the opening cysteine and the closing phenylalanine or tryptophan. Expanded clones get a size class; other rows say once, few or many, or leave the size out.

v_gene: TRBV5-1; j_gene: TRBJ2-7; abundance: NA; CDR3aa: CASSWGQKAYEQYF
v_gene: TRBV19; j_gene: TRBJ1-3; abundance: NA; CDR3aa: CASTDMGIGNTIYF
v_gene: TRBV12-3/TRBV12-4; j_gene: TRBJ1-5; abundance: NA; CDR3aa: CASSIGGHQPQHF
v_gene: TRBV9; j_gene: TRBJ2-5; abundance: NA; CDR3aa: CASSYGTAQETQYF
v_gene: TRBV12-3/TRBV12-4; j_gene: TRBJ2-7; abundance: NA; CDR3aa: CASSQGLADEQYF
v_gene: TRBV27; j_gene: TRBJ2-1; abundance: few; CDR3aa: CASSPSIAVDEQFF
v_gene: TRBV2; j_gene: TRBJ2-7; abundance: NA; CDR3aa: CASTRGRESSYEQYF
v_gene: TRBV12-5; j_gene: TRBJ2-3; abundance: NA; CDR3aa: CASGSTIGTGTQYF
v_gene: TRBV28; j_gene: TRBJ1-2; abundance: NA; CDR3aa: CASSLLGQNYGYTF
v_gene: TRBV28; j_gene: TRBJ1-5; abundance: NA; CDR3aa: CASSSETGPSNQPQHF
v_gene: TRBV15; j_gene: TRBJ2-3; abundance: NA; CDR3aa: CATSRARVSTDTQYF
v_gene: TRBV27; j_gene: TRBJ1-5; abundance: NA; CDR3aa: CASSFTEDQPQHF
v_gene: TRBV15; j_gene: TRBJ2-2; abundance: NA; CDR3aa: CATSLGLPREGGELFF